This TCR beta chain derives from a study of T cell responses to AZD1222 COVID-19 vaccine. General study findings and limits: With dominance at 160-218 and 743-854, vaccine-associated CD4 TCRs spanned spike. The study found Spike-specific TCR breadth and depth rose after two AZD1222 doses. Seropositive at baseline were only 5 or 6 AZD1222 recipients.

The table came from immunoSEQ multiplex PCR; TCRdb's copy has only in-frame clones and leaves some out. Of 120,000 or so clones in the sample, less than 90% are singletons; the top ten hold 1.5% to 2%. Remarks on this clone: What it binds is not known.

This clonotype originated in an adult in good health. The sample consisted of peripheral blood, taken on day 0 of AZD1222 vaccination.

The CDR3: CASSLPHLREQYF. CDR3 in DNA: TGTGCCAGCAGCCTCCCCCATTTGCGCGAGCAGTACTTC. The chain joins TRBV11-2 to TRBJ2-7; no reliable D call. The CDR3 is made up of 13 amino acids. Germline CDR1 is SGHAT and CDR2 is FQNNGV. V was pared by 5 bases and J by 6 bases, with 14 bases between.